The 29 T cell receptor beta chains presented below share a single source sample, sequenced in a study of cytomegalovirus exposure and HLA in healthy donors. The PCR used 60 Vbeta and 13 Jbeta primers. TCRdb keeps only in-frame clones here, not all; method: immunoSEQ multiplex PCR. The sample has more than 95,000 clones; about 72% are singletons. Sequenced material: PBMCs. Receptors originate from a man aged 45-60 years in good health and CMV-seropositive.

V gene TRBV11-3 combines with J gene TRBJ1-2; D perhaps matches TRBD1 (5 bases). The CDR3 is made up of 13 amino acids. The germline V and J ends were trimmed by 5 bases and 7 bases, with 14 bases remaining between them. Looked up from germline, CDR1 is SGHNT and CDR2 is YENEEA. The CDR3 DNA sequence: TGTGCCAGCAGCCAAACAGGCCCCGCTGGCTACACCTTC. Translating gives CASSQTGPAGYTF. The full variable domain, completed using reference TRBV11-3 and TRBJ1-2, is EAGVVQSPRYKIIEKKQPVAFWCNPISGHNTLYWYLQNLGQGPELLIRYENEEAVDDSQLPKDRFSAERLKGVDSTLKIQPAELGDSAVYLCASSQTGPAGYTFGSGTRLTVV.

This clone was observed a single time. V and J are TRBV28 and TRBJ1-5, with 9 nucleotides matching TRBD1. With V trimmed by 4 bases and J by 4 bases, 5 bases remained unmatched. Germline V lookup: CDR1 MDHEN, CDR2 SYDVKM. The CDR3 loop spans 15 amino acids. CDR3 amino acids: CASSYRGLSNQPQHF. DNA for the CDR3: TGTGCCAGCAGTTACAGGGGGCTCTCTAATCAGCCCCAGCATTTT.

This clone appeared a single time. This rearrangement joins TRBV15 to TRBJ1-4, with D possibly TRBD1 on 5 matching bases. V was cut by 5 bases and J by 5 bases, with 9 bases left in between. CDR3 length: 13 amino acids. Germline CDR1 LNHNV, CDR2 YYDKDF (reference sequence). In nucleotides, the CDR3 is TGTGCCACCAGCGGGGGGTGGAATGAAAAACTGTTTTTT. Translated: CATSGGWNEKLFF.

J is TRBJ2-7 and V is TRBV6-1; the D is unclear. Trimming shortened V by 4 bases and J by 2 bases, and 3 bases separated the two germline ends. Germline CDR1 MNHNS, CDR2 SASEGT. The CDR3 runs to 11 residues. The CDR3 DNA sequence: TGTGCCAGCAGTGCAGCCTACGAGCAGTACTTC. Encoded protein: CASSAAYEQYF.

The chain couples TRBV28 to TRBJ2-3, with 12 positions matching TRBD2. The CDR3 sequence is 17 residues long. The germline V gene has CDR1 MDHEN and CDR2 SYDVKM. The ends lost 5 bases at V and 5 bases at J; junction bases unmatched: 11. The CDR3 loop is CASSLRLAGEPEDTQYF. The CDR3 bases are TGTGCCAGCAGTCTTAGACTAGCGGGAGAACCTGAAGATACGCAGTATTTT.

The genes are TRBV28 and TRBJ2-7, with 7 bases lining up with TRBD2. CDR3 length: 17 amino acids. Unmatched junction bases numbered 18, after V lost 7 bases and J lost 3 bases. Germline assignment: CDR1 MDHEN and CDR2 SYDVKM. This CDR3 reads CASIGGTGDLGNYEQYF. CDR3 DNA: TGTGCCAGCATCGGGGGGACTGGCGACCTGGGGAACTACGAGCAGTACTTC.

V is TRBV5-6 and J is TRBJ2-7, with D possibly TRBD2 on 5 matching bases. V was pared by 1 base and J by 2 bases, with 10 bases between. This CDR3 contains 14 residues. Germline V lookup: CDR1 SGHDT, CDR2 YYEEEE. CDR3 amino acids: CASSLYKGAYEQYF. CDR3 sequence (DNA): TGTGCCAGCAGCTTGTATAAGGGAGCCTACGAGCAGTACTTC.

The CDR3 is CASGRQGASNQPQHF. In nucleotides, the CDR3 is TGTGCTAGTGGTCGACAGGGGGCCAGCAATCAGCCCCAGCATTTT. This chain links TRBV12-5 with TRBJ1-5; 10 bases line up with TRBD1. Germline CDR1 LGHNT, CDR2 FRNRAP. The V segment lost 5 bases and the J segment 1 base; nucleotides outside the gene matches: 2. CDR3 length equals 15 residues.

The V and J genes are TRBV28 and TRBJ1-3; 7 nucleotides agree with TRBD1. CDR1 and CDR2 (germline): MDHEN, SYDVKM. This CDR3 region has 17 residues. V trimming: 10 bases; J trimming: 0 bases; junction bases outside the gene matches: 15. The CDR3: CATLGGAERFSGNTIYF. CDR3 DNA sequence: TGTGCCACCCTAGGGGGCGCGGAGAGATTCTCTGGAAACACCATATATTTT.

In its sample, this clone was seen once. This rearrangement joins TRBV6-5 to TRBJ1-4, with D tentatively TRBD1 (6 bases). Germline V lookup: CDR1 MNHEY, CDR2 SVGAGI. Trimming shortened V by 11 bases and J by 6 bases, and 16 bases separated the two germline ends. The CDR3 consists of 13 residues. This chain's CDR3 is CASAQGFDEKLFF. The CDR3 nucleotides are TGTGCCTCAGCCCAGGGGTTTGATGAAAAACTGTTTTTT.

Here the CDR3 reads CASSPSSSGGHNEQFF. The DNA for the CDR3 is TGTGCCAGCAGCCCATCTTCTAGCGGGGGGCACAATGAGCAGTTCTTC. The V gene is TRBV4-2, the J gene TRBJ2-1; 11 bases map to TRBD2. V was clipped by 4 bases and J by 5 bases; unmatched bases: 7. Germline V gives CDR1 LGHNA, CDR2 YNFKEQ. The CDR3 length is 16 residues.

The sample holds one count of this clone. The genes are TRBV6-4 and TRBJ1-2, with 8 nucleotides matching TRBD1. This CDR3 comprises 13 residues. CDR1 and CDR2 (germline): MRHNA, SNTAGT. V was pared by 4 bases and J by 2 bases, with 0 bases of the junction left unmatched. CDR3 residues: CASSGTGNYGYTF. Written as DNA, the CDR3 is TGTGCCAGCAGTGGGACAGGGAACTATGGCTACACCTTC.

This clone has more than one count but fewer than ten. The chain is built from TRBV7-9 and TRBJ2-1; maybe TRBD2 (5 bases). The CDR3 loop spans 14 amino acids. Germline-derived CDR1 and CDR2 are SEHNR and FQNEAQ (reference sequence). V lost 3 bases and J 4 bases, leaving 10 bases between the germline ends. Here the CDR3 reads CASSFNSAYNEQFF. The CDR3 nucleotides are TGTGCCAGCAGCTTTAATAGCGCATACAATGAGCAGTTCTTC.

The gene calls are TRBV5-8 and TRBJ2-1; 8 bases agree with TRBD2. The V and J ends lost 4 bases and 8 bases, in that order; junction bases with no gene match: 11. CDR1 is SGHTS, CDR2 YDEGEE, per germline. This CDR3 is 15 amino acids long. The CDR3 sequence: CASSELAVLVDEQFF. The CDR3 DNA sequence: TGTGCCAGCAGCGAACTAGCGGTCCTCGTCGATGAGCAGTTCTTC.

This clone appeared once. The chain has TRBV7-6 and TRBJ2-1; D uncertain. The CDR3 consists of 16 residues. Germline CDR1 SGHVS, CDR2 FNYEAQ. V lost 4 bases and J lost 2, with 15 bases in between. The CDR3 DNA reads TGTGCCAGCAGCTCACCTACAGTAAGCCCCTACAATGAGCAGTTCTTC. Translated: CASSSPTVSPYNEQFF.

The chain combines TRBV19 with TRBJ1-1, with D possibly TRBD1 on 5 matching bases. Trimming removed 5 bases from V and 4 bases from J, with 23 bases in between. CDR3 size: 17 residues. The V gene's germline CDR1 is LNHDA and CDR2 SQIVND (reference sequence). The CDR3 nucleotides are TGTGCCAGTAGTTCATACTGGAGTGGGCAGGGTGGCACTGAAGCTTTCTTT. Translation gives CASSSYWSGQGGTEAFF.

On this clone: The same CDR3 arises from other DNA sequences in this sample as well. The chain is built from TRBV7-9 and TRBJ1-1; tentatively, D is TRBD1 (5 bases). Per germline, CDR1 SEHNR and CDR2 FQNEAQ (reference sequence). This CDR3 comprises 14 residues. Trimming shortened V by 4 bases and J by 4 bases, and 13 bases separated the two germline ends. The CDR3 loop reads CASSWSGRGTEAFF. The CDR3 DNA reads as TGTGCCAGCAGCTGGTCAGGGAGGGGCACTGAAGCTTTCTTT.

V and J are TRBV18 and TRBJ1-3, with no clear D. The CDR3 consists of 17 residues. The germline gives CDR1 KGHSH, CDR2 LQKENI. Between the trimmed V and J ends, which lost 1 base and 0 bases, there was a span of 13 bases. This CDR3 is CASSPLGRESSGNTIYF. CDR3 nucleotides: TGTGCCAGCTCACCACTGGGCAGAGAGAGCTCTGGAAACACCATATATTTT.

About this clone itself: Other DNA sequences in the sample encode the same CDR3. V is TRBV7-9 and J is TRBJ2-5, with 7 bases that match TRBD2. The CDR3 spans 14 residues. Per germline, CDR1 SEHNR and CDR2 FQNEAQ (reference sequence). Losses at the gene ends were 4 bases for V and 3 bases for J; bases not matched to a gene: 5. CDR3 loop: CASSSSAGEETQYF. Here the CDR3 DNA reads TGTGCCAGCAGCTCCTCGGCGGGGGAAGAGACCCAGTACTTC.

This chain links TRBV2 with TRBJ2-2, with 7 bases matching TRBD2. The CDR3 is 14 residues long. Per the germline V gene, CDR1 is SNHLY and CDR2 is FYNNEI. V dropped 7 bases and J dropped 5; count of bases not matched to a gene: 7. The CDR3 DNA is TGTGCCAGCAAGCGGGGCCAGGGAACCGGGGAGCTGTTTTTT. Translated: CASKRGQGTGELFF. Variable domain in full (rest from reference TRBV2 and TRBJ2-2): EPEVTQTPSHQVTQMGQEVILRCVPISNHLYFYWYRQILGQKVEFLVSFYNNEISEKSEIFDDQFSVERPDGSNFTLKIRSTKLEDSAMYFCASKRGQGTGELFFGEGSRLTVL.

The chain joins TRBV19 to TRBJ2-2, with 9 bases matching TRBD2. The trim removed 6 bases at V and 4 bases at J, leaving 6 bases unmatched. The germline V gene has CDR1 LNHDA and CDR2 SQIVND (reference sequence). The CDR3 runs 15 residues. The CDR3 coding sequence is TGTGCCAGTAGACCAAGCGGGAGGAGCACCGGGGAGCTGTTTTTT. Its protein is CASRPSGRSTGELFF.

The V gene is TRBV7-9, the J gene TRBJ1-5, with 12 bases aligning to TRBD1. Looked up from germline, CDR1 is SEHNR and CDR2 is FQNEAQ (reference sequence). The CDR3 runs 15 residues. The V and J ends lost 5 bases and 6 bases, in that order; junction bases with no gene match: 5. This CDR3 reads CASSRGTGGSQPQHF. For the CDR3, the DNA is TGTGCCAGCAGCCGCGGGACAGGGGGCAGTCAGCCCCAGCATTTT.

The genes are TRBV5-1 and TRBJ1-5; 9 bases match TRBD1. Germline trimming cut 4 bases from V and 5 bases from J; bases unmatched to any gene: 10. This CDR3 has 16 amino acids. Germline V lookup: CDR1 SGHRS, CDR2 YFSETQ. The CDR3 here is CASSIRDRDAHQPQHF. Here the CDR3 DNA reads TGCGCCAGCAGCATACGGGACAGGGACGCGCATCAGCCCCAGCATTTT.

The chain uses TRBV14 and TRBJ1-6; D is perhaps TRBD1 (5 bases). The CDR3 contains 12 residues. V lost 4 bases and J lost 10, with 8 bases in between. Germline-derived CDR1 and CDR2 are SGHDN and FVKESK. The DNA for the CDR3 is TGTGCCAGCAGCCCCGGGGGGTCACCCCTCCACTTT. This encodes CASSPGGSPLHF.

J is TRBJ1-3 and V is TRBV5-4; D might be TRBD1 (6 bases). The CDR3 has 14 amino acids. With 3 bases removed from V and 4 bases from J, the gap between germline ends came to 11 bases. Germline CDR1 SGHNT, CDR2 YYREEE (reference sequence). This CDR3 reads CASSYPGTGNTIYF. DNA for the CDR3: TGTGCCAGCAGCTACCCCGGGACAGGAAACACCATATATTTT.

To note about this clone: At one boundary the junction diverges from the germline segment, which might be a read error. The V and J genes are TRBV4-1 and TRBJ2-1; the D gene is possibly TRBD2 (5 bases). This CDR3 comprises 17 residues. Germline values: CDR1 MGHRA, CDR2 YSYEKL. CDR3 coding DNA: TGCGCCAGCAGCCAAGATTACGGGGAGAGCTCCTGCAATGAGCAGTTCTTC. Residues: CASSQDYGESSCNEQFF.

V gene TRBV27 combines with J gene TRBJ2-7; TRBD2 agrees at 9 bases. The CDR3 is 14 amino acids. The junction had 2 bases not matched to a gene; V was cut back by 5 bases and J by 0 bases. Per germline, CDR1 MNHEY and CDR2 SMNVEV (reference sequence). CDR3 DNA sequence: TGTGCCAGCAGTGTGACTAGCGGCTCCTACGAGCAGTACTTC. Protein: CASSVTSGSYEQYF.

The J gene is TRBJ2-7, the V gene TRBV4-3, with D perhaps matching TRBD1 (6 bases). The CDR3 runs 19 residues. Germline V CDR1 and CDR2: LGHNA, YSLEER. V lost 0 bases to trimming and J lost 0 bases, with 21 bases between them. The CDR3 nucleotides are TGCGCCAGCAGCCAAGACCTAACAGTTGTTGGGGGCCTCTCCTACGAGCAGTACTTC. Protein: CASSQDLTVVGGLSYEQYF.

V gene TRBV27 combines with J gene TRBJ2-1; D gene ambiguous. V shed 4 bases and J shed 7 bases, with 5 bases lying between them. CDR1 and CDR2 from the germline V gene are MNHEY and SMNVEV (reference sequence). The length of the CDR3 is 11 residues. CDR3 protein: CASSSRNEQFF. The CDR3 DNA follows: TGTGCCAGCAGTTCTAGGAATGAGCAGTTCTTC.